This T cell receptor beta chain originates from a study of T cell responses to AZD1222 COVID-19 vaccine. V was shortened by 3 bases and J by 2 bases, with 11 bases between the two germline ends. Per germline, CDR1 LNHNV and CDR2 YYDKDF (reference sequence). This CDR3 has 15 amino acids. The repertoire was sequenced with immunoSEQ multiplex PCR; TCRdb's copy has only in-frame clones and lacks some. The table has tens of thousands of clones, just over 85% seen once. The TCR was taken from an adult in good health. The sequencing used peripheral blood, collected on day 0 of AZD1222 vaccination. This chain connects TRBV15 to TRBJ2-1; possible D gene TRBD2, 5 bases. CDR3: CATSSRPSPYNEQFF. The CDR3 coding sequence is TGTGCCACCAGCAGCCGGCCTAGCCCCTACAATGAGCAGTTCTTC. The whole variable domain, remainder taken from reference TRBV15 and TRBJ2-1, is DAMVIQNPRYQVTQFGKPVTLSCSQTLNHNVMYWYQQKSSQAPKLLFHYYDKDFNNEADTPDNFQSRRPNTSFCFLDIRSPGLGDTAMYLCATSSRPSPYNEQFFGPGTRLTVL.